Shown below are 10 T cell receptor beta chains from a single sample sequenced in a study of response to subunit inactivated influenza vaccine (dated by TCRdb to about 2018). The library came from RT-PCR. Sequencing took place on an Illumina HiSeq 2500. Using fastp trimming at Q25 and MiXCR clonotype assembly, TCRdb reanalyzed the public sequencing data and kept in-frame beta chains. Duplicate CDR3 protein sequences are folded into a single record with the most common DNA and genes. Recorded for this sample are hundreds of thousands of distinct CDR3 sequences; less than 20% of them occurred a single time. The ten largest make up roughly 10% of the sample. The sequenced sample was PBMCs from blood, obtained about 12 days after vaccination. These receptors were taken from a man aged 45-65 years who received an inactivated influenza vaccine. Donor details come from another sample of the same person, matched by shared clones.

The chain combines TRBV20-1 with TRBJ2-5; 9 positions agree with TRBD1. CDR3 length: 14 residues. CDR1 and CDR2 (germline): DFQATT, SNEGSKA (reference sequence). V shed 8 bases and J 5 bases; nucleotides not matched to a gene: 12. The CDR3 coding sequence is TGCAGTCCGGGACAGGGCGCGAGAAAGGAGACCCAGTACTTC. The encoded protein is CSPGQGARKETQYF.

This clonotype was detected only a few times. The chain uses TRBV11-2 and TRBJ2-2, with D unclear. The germline V gene has CDR1 SGHAT and CDR2 FQNNGV. V was shortened by 5 bases and J by 6 bases, with 7 bases between the two germline ends. The CDR3 has 12 residues. The CDR3 coding sequence is TGTGCCAGCAGCCCACACCCCGGGGAGCTGTTTTTT. Amino acids: CASSPHPGELFF.

V usage is TRBV7-2 and J usage is TRBJ2-2, with 7 bases lining up with TRBD1. CDR1 and CDR2 (germline): SGHTA, FQGNSA. V gave up 5 bases and J gave up 6 bases; unmatched junction bases: 6. The CDR3 runs to 14 residues. CDR3 loop: CASSPPDRAGELFF. The CDR3 nucleotides are TGTGCCAGCAGCCCCCCAGACAGGGCCGGGGAGCTGTTTTTT. Variable domain in full (rest from reference TRBV7-2 and TRBJ2-2): GAGVSQSPSNKVTEKGKDVELRCDPISGHTALYWYRQSLGQGLEFLIYFQGNSAPDKSGLPSDRFSAERTGGSVSTLTIQRTQQEDSAVYLCASSPPDRAGELFFGEGSRLTVL.

This clonotype has a handful of counts. This rearrangement joins TRBV24-1 to TRBJ2-1, with D uncertain. Trimming took off 1 base at V and 5 bases at J, with 11 bases between the two ends. The CDR3 is 15 amino acids. Germline CDR1 and CDR2: KGHDR and SFDVKD. Written as DNA, the CDR3 is TGTGCCACCAGTGATTTCGACTGGAAAAACAATGAGCAGTTCTTC. This encodes CATSDFDWKNNEQFF.

V usage is TRBV5-1 and J usage is TRBJ2-3, with TRBD2 matching over 8 bases. V shed 0 bases, J shed 6 bases, and the junction held 6 bases outside the gene matches. The germline CDR1 and CDR2 sequences are SGHRS and YFSETQ. The CDR3 consists of 15 residues. DNA for the CDR3: TGCGCCAGCAGCTTGGCTAGCGGGCAATGGGATACGCAGTATTTT. Translating it yields CASSLASGQWDTQYF.

The rearrangement links TRBV6-1 to TRBJ2-2; possibly TRBD1 or TRBD2 for D (5 bases each). Trimming took off 4 bases at V and 5 bases at J, with 20 bases between the two ends. This CDR3 comprises 17 residues. Germline CDR1 MNHNS, CDR2 SASEGT. CDR3 DNA: TGTGCCAGCAGTGCCCAAGACCGGGACGCCTTAACCGGGGAGCTGTTTTTT. It yields the protein CASSAQDRDALTGELFF.

This clonotype was found a few times. V gene TRBV29-1 combines with J gene TRBJ2-1; TRBD2 might be the D (7 bases). Germline-derived CDR1 and CDR2 are SQVTM and ANQGSEA. V was cut by 4 bases and J by 7 bases, with 23 bases left in between. The CDR3 has 16 residues. In DNA form, the CDR3 reads TGCAGCGTTGCAATCGGGGGGCGCATACTCCCTAATGAGCAGTTCTTC. Translated, it gives CSVAIGGRILPNEQFF.

The rearrangement links TRBV29-1 to TRBJ2-3, with 8 bases fitting TRBD1. J lost 4 bases, V lost 5 bases, and 11 bases had no gene match. Germline CDR1 is SQVTM and CDR2 is ANQGSEA. The CDR3 loop spans 15 amino acids. The chain's CDR3 is CSVTSTGGSADTQYF. The CDR3 DNA is TGCAGCGTTACTTCTACAGGGGGTTCCGCAGATACGCAGTATTTT.

This sequence joins TRBV12-3 or TRBV12-4 and TRBJ2-3; TRBD1 is a possible D gene (5 bases). The V and J ends lost 5 bases and 2 bases respectively, with 11 bases between them. This CDR3 has 14 amino acids. CDR3 sequence (DNA): TGTGCCAGCAGTCAGGACACCCACACAGATACGCAGTATTTT. It translates to CASSQDTHTDTQYF.

The chain links TRBV15 to TRBJ2-5; no firm D call. V was trimmed by 0 bases and J by 5 bases, leaving 7 bases between them. The germline V gene has CDR1 LNHNV and CDR2 YYDKDF (reference sequence). The CDR3 is made up of 13 amino acids. The CDR3: CATSRDQWETQYF. For the CDR3, the DNA is TGTGCCACCAGCAGAGATCAGTGGGAGACCCAGTACTTC.